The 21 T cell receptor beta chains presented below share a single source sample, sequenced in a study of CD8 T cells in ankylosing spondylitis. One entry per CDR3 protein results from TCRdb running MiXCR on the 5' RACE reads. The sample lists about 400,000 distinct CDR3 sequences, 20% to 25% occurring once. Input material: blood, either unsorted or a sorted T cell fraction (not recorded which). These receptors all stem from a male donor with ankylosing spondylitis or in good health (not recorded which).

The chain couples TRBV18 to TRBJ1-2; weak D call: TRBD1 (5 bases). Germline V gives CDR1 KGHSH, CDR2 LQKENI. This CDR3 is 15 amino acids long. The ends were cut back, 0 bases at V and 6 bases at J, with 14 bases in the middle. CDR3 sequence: CASSPPAVTGDGYTF. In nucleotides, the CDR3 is TGTGCCAGCTCACCACCGGCGGTAACAGGAGATGGCTACACCTTC.

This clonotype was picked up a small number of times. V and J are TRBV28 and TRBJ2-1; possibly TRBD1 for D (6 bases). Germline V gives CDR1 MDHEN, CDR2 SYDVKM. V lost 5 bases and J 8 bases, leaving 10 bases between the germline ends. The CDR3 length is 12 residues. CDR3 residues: CASSEDSHEQFF. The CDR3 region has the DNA TGTGCCAGCAGTGAGGACAGTCATGAGCAGTTCTTC.

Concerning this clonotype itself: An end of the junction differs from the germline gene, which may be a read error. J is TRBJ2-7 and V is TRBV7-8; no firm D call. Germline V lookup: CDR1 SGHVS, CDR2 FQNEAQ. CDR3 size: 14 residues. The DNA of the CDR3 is TGTGCCAACAGCTTCGACGGTGAGTCCTACGAGCAGTACTTC. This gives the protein CANSFDGESYEQYF.

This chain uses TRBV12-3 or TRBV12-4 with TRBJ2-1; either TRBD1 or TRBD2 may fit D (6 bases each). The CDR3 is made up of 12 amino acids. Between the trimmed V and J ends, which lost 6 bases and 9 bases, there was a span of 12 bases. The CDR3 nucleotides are TGTGCCAGCAGCCTAGGGGGGACTGAGCAGTTCTTC. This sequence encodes CASSLGGTEQFF.

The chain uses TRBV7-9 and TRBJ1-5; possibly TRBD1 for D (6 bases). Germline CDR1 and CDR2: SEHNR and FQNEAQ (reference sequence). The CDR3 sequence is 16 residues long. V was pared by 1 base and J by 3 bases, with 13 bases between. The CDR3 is CASSLDEGEYNQPQHF. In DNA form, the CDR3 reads TGTGCCAGCAGCTTAGACGAGGGGGAATACAATCAGCCCCAGCATTTT.

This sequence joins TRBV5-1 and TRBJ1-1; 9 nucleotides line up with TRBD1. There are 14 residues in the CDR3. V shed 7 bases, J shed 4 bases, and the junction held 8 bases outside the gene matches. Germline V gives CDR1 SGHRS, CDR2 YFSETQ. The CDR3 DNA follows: TGCGCCAGCTCCCCAGGGGACAGGGCCACTGAAGCTTTCTTT. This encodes CASSPGDRATEAFF.

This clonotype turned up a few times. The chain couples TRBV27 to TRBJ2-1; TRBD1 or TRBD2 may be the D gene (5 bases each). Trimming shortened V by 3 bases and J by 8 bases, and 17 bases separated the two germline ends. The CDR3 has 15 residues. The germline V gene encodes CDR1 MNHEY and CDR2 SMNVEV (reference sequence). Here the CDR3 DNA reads TGTGCCAGCAGTTTTGGGGACCCAATGGTCGATGAGCAGTTCTTC. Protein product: CASSFGDPMVDEQFF.

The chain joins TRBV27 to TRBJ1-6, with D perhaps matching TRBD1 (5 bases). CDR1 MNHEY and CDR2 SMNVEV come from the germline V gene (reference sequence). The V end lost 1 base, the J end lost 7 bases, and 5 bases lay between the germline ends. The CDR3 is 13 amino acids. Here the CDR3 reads CASSLWGNSPLHF. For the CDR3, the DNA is TGTGCCAGCAGTTTATGGGGGAATTCACCCCTCCACTTT.

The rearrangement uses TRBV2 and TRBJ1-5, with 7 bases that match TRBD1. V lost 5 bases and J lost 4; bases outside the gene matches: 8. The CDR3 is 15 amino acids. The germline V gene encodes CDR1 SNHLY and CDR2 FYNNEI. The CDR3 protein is CASSFDRDFNQPQHF. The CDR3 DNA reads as TGTGCCAGCAGTTTCGACAGGGATTTTAATCAGCCCCAGCATTTT.

The DNA for the CDR3 is TGTGCCAGCAGCAACAAATTCGGGGTTAACAATGAGCAGTTCTTC. It yields the protein CASSNKFGVNNEQFF. The chain links TRBV6-2 or TRBV6-3 to TRBJ2-1, with D possibly matching TRBD2 (5 bases). This CDR3 has 15 amino acids. Germline V CDR1 and CDR2: MNHEY, SVGEGT. Trimming left V 6 bases short and J 5 bases short, with 17 bases between.

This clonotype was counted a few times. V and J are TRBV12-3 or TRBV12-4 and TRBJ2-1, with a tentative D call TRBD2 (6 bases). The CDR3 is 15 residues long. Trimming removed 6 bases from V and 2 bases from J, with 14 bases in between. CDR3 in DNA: TGTGCCAGCAGCCCTGCGGGGACTCCCTACAATGAGCAGTTCTTC. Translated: CASSPAGTPYNEQFF.

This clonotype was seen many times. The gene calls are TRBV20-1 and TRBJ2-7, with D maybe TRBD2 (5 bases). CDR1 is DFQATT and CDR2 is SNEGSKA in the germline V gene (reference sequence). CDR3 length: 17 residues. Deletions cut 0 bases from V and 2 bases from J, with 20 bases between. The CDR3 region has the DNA TGCAGTGCTAGAGATTCGATGGCGGGCACCTATCCCTACGAGCAGTACTTC. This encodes CSARDSMAGTYPYEQYF.

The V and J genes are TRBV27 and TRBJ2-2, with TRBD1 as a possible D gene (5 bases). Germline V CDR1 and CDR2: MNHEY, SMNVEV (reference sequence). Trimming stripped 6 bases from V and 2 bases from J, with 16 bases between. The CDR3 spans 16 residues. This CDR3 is CASSKTVVDNTGELFF. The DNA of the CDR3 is TGTGCCAGCAGCAAGACAGTGGTTGATAACACCGGGGAGCTGTTTTTT.

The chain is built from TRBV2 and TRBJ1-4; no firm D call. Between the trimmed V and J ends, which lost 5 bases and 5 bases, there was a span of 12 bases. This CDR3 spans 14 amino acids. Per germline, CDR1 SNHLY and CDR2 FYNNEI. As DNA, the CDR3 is TGTGCCAGCAGTAACCTGGCCGCCAATGAAAAACTGTTTTTT. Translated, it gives CASSNLAANEKLFF.

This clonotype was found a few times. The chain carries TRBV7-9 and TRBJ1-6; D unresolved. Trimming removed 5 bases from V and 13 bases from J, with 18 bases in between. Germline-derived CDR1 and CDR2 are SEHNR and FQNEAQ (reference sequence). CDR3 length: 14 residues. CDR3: CASSPIAGPFPLHF. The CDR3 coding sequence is TGTGCCAGCAGCCCGATAGCGGGCCCGTTTCCCCTCCACTTT. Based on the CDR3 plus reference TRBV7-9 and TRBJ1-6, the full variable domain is DTGVSQNPRHKITKRGQNVTFRCDPISEHNRLYWYRQTLGQGPEFLTYFQNEAQLEKSRLLSDRFSAERPKGSFSTLEIQRTEQGDSAMYLCASSPIAGPFPLHFGNGTRLTVT.

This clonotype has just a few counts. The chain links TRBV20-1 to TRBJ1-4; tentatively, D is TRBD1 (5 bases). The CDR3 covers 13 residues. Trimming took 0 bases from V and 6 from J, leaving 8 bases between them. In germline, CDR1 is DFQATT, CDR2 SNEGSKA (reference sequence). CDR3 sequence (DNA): TGCAGTGCTAGAGAGGCAGGGTATGAAAAACTGTTTTTT. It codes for CSAREAGYEKLFF.

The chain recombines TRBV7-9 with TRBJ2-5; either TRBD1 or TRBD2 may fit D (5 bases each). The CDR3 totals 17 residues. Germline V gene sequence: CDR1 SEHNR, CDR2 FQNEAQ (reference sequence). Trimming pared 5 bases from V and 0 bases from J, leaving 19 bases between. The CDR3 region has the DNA TGTGCCAGCAGCCGAGAAACGGGGCTCTCGTACCAAGAGACCCAGTACTTC. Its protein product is CASSRETGLSYQETQYF.

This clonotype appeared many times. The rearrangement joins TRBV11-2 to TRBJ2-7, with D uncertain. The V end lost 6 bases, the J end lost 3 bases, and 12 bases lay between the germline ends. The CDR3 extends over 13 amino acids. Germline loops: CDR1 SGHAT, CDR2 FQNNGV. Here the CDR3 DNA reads TGTGCCAGCAGTCCAGGCCTAGGCTACGAGCAGTACTTC. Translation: CASSPGLGYEQYF.

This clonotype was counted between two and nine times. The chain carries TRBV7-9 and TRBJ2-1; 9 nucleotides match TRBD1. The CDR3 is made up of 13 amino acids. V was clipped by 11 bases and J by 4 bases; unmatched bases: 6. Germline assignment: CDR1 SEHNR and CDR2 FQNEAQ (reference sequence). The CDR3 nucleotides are TGTGCCGTCCGGGACAGGGCTTACAATGAGCAGTTCTTC. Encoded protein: CAVRDRAYNEQFF.

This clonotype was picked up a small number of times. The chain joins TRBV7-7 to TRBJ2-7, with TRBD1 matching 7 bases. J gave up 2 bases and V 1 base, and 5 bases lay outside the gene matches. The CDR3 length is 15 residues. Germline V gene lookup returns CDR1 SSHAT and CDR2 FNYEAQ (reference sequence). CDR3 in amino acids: CASSLGQGEPYEQYF. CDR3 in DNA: TGTGCCAGCAGCTTAGGGCAGGGGGAGCCCTACGAGCAGTACTTC.

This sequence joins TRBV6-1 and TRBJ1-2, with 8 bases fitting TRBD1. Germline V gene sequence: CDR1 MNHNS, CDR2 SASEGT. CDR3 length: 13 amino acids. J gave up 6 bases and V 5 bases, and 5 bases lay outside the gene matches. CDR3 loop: CASSPTGGNGYTF. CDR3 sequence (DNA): TGTGCCAGCAGTCCTACAGGGGGAAATGGCTACACCTTC.